This TCR beta chain emerged from a study of blood T cells in healthy people across ages. Together with a sample-barcoded 5' primer, a J-beta primer mix was included in a second PCR lasting roughly 7 to 11 cycles. TCRdb itself ran the 5' RACE reads through MiXCR, one entry per CDR3 protein. Of 1.6 million or so distinct CDR3 sequences listed, about 35% are singletons. Looked up from germline, CDR1 is SNHLY and CDR2 is FYNNEI. V gave up 3 bases and J gave up 3 bases, with 12 bases separating them. This CDR3 spans 14 amino acids. Sequenced: blood. The clonotype comes from a woman aged 25 to 45 in good health. The chain recombines TRBV2 with TRBJ2-7; possible D gene TRBD1, 5 bases. The CDR3 sequence is CASSDKGSNYEQYF. CDR3 nucleotides: TGTGCCAGCAGTGACAAGGGGTCCAACTACGAGCAGTACTTC.